Below, 31 T cell receptor beta chains from the same sample are listed, as sequenced in a study of response to subunit inactivated influenza vaccine (dated by TCRdb to 2017 to 2018). Library preparation employed RT-PCR. Instrument on record: Illumina HiSeq 2500. The public reads were reprocessed in TCRdb via fastp at Q25 and MiXCR, keeping in-frame beta chains. Each entry is one CDR3 protein sequence, shown with its most common DNA and genes. This sample is represented by about 570,000 distinct CDR3 sequences; about 10% of them were singletons. More than 9.5% of the sample belongs to the ten largest clones. This sample was shared with a second study, whose subject was T cells expressing NK-cell markers. Reported in the second study: TCR beta cDNA libraries were made by 5'RACE template switching that added a universal primer site and unique molecular identifiers.

The sequencing used PBMCs from blood, collected on the day of vaccination. All receptors derive from a man between 45 and 60 years old who received an inactivated influenza vaccine. Donor details come from another sample of the same person, matched by shared clones.

The chain combines TRBV12-5 with TRBJ2-1, with 8 positions matching TRBD2. V was clipped by 0 bases and J by 4 bases; unmatched bases: 8. Germline values: CDR1 LGHNT, CDR2 FRNRAP. The CDR3 has 17 amino acids. For the CDR3, the DNA is TGTGCTAGTGGTTTGGTACAGGGCGGGAGGTTGTACAATGAGCAGTTCTTC. It translates to CASGLVQGGRLYNEQFF.

The chain has TRBV5-1 and TRBJ1-5; D is unresolved. Trimming stripped 0 bases from V and 6 bases from J, with 13 bases between. Per germline, CDR1 SGHRS and CDR2 YFSETQ. The length of the CDR3 is 15 residues. In nucleotides, the CDR3 is TGCGCCAGCAGCTTGGAGGGCAGTGGAGGTCAGCCCCAGCATTTT. This translates into CASSLEGSGGQPQHF.

This clonotype was counted only a few times. The chain combines TRBV20-1 with TRBJ2-7; D is unclear. The CDR3 has 12 amino acids. CDR1 is DFQATT, CDR2 SNEGSKA, per germline (reference sequence). V was trimmed by 4 bases and J by 2 bases, leaving 9 bases between them. In nucleotides, the CDR3 is TGCAGTGCTAACGGCGAAACCTACGAGCAGTACTTC. Amino acids: CSANGETYEQYF.

J is TRBJ2-3 and V is TRBV5-1; 9 nucleotides line up with TRBD2. Germline V gives CDR1 SGHRS, CDR2 YFSETQ. This CDR3 comprises 16 residues. The junction had 6 bases not matched to a gene; V was cut back by 0 bases and J by 4 bases. The DNA for the CDR3 is TGCGCCAGCAGCTTGGCTGTAGCGGGGGCGGCAGATACGCAGTATTTT. This gives the protein CASSLAVAGAADTQYF.

V usage is TRBV5-1 and J usage is TRBJ2-3; no clear D gene. This CDR3 is 15 amino acids long. Germline V gives CDR1 SGHRS, CDR2 YFSETQ. V was shortened by 1 base and J by 4 bases, with 13 bases between the two germline ends. DNA of the CDR3: TGCGCCAGCAGCTTGTTAGGGTACGGGCCAGATACGCAGTATTTT. Protein: CASSLLGYGPDTQYF. Based on the CDR3 plus reference TRBV5-1 and TRBJ2-3, the full variable domain is KAGVTQTPRYLIKTRGQQVTLSCSPISGHRSVSWYQQTPGQGLQFLFEYFSETQRNKGNFPGRFSGRQFSNSRSEMNVSTLELGDSALYLCASSLLGYGPDTQYFGPGTRLTVL.

This clonotype was recorded at least ten times. V gene TRBV6-2 or TRBV6-3 combines with J gene TRBJ2-2; D remains ambiguous. The CDR3 totals 13 residues. CDR1 and CDR2 (germline): MNHEY, SVGEGT. The V gene lost 11 bases and the J gene lost 5 bases, with 15 bases spanning the gap. The CDR3 nucleotides are TGTGCCGGGTCCGGGTCAAAGACCGGGGAGCTGTTTTTT. The encoded protein is CAGSGSKTGELFF.

The table lists this clonotype with many counts. V is TRBV9 and J is TRBJ2-5, with 10 bases aligning to TRBD2. This CDR3 is built from 18 residues. Germline V gene sequence: CDR1 SGDLS, CDR2 YYNGEE. The V segment lost 0 bases and the J segment 5 bases; nucleotides outside the gene matches: 13. The CDR3 spells CASSVGAAGGTSGETQYF. CDR3 nucleotides: TGTGCCAGCAGCGTAGGGGCAGCGGGGGGGACTTCGGGTGAGACCCAGTACTTC.

The table lists this clonotype with a few counts. The rearrangement joins TRBV10-3 to TRBJ2-5, with D possibly matching TRBD2 (6 bases). Trimming removed 4 bases from V and 2 bases from J, with 14 bases in between. Germline lookup yields CDR1 ENHRY and CDR2 SYGVKD. The CDR3 runs to 15 residues. CDR3 loop: CAISVYGSGQETQYF. The CDR3 DNA reads as TGTGCCATCAGTGTTTACGGGAGTGGTCAAGAGACCCAGTACTTC.

The gene calls are TRBV10-3 and TRBJ2-3; D is unclear. The CDR3 runs to 15 residues. CDR1 and CDR2 (germline): ENHRY, SYGVKD. V shed 3 bases and J shed 0 bases, with 10 bases lying between them. In DNA form, the CDR3 reads TGTGCCATCAGTGAATACTCCCGAAGCACAGATACGCAGTATTTT. This translates into CAISEYSRSTDTQYF.

This clonotype was observed a few times. The gene calls are TRBV12-3 or TRBV12-4 and TRBJ2-7; 10 bases match TRBD2. CDR3 length: 15 residues. Unmatched junction bases numbered 6, after V lost 4 bases and J lost 3 bases. CDR3 in amino acids: CASSSSSGSFYEQYF. In nucleotides, the CDR3 is TGTGCCAGCAGTTCCTCTAGCGGGAGTTTCTACGAGCAGTACTTC.

This clonotype came up many times. V usage is TRBV9 and J usage is TRBJ2-1, with TRBD1 matching 7 bases. CDR1 SGDLS and CDR2 YYNGEE come from the germline V gene. The CDR3 loop spans 14 amino acids. J was trimmed by 5 bases and V by 3 bases; bases with no gene match: 5. The CDR3 nucleotides read TGTGCCAGCAGCGCACAGGGGCCAAACAATGAGCAGTTCTTC. Protein sequence: CASSAQGPNNEQFF.

The chain employs TRBV7-2 and TRBJ1-2; D uncertain. V lost 1 base to trimming and J lost 4 bases, with 7 bases between them. This CDR3 is 13 amino acids long. Germline V gives CDR1 SGHTA, CDR2 FQGNSA. CDR3 sequence: CASSLGFGYGYTF. In DNA form, the CDR3 reads TGTGCCAGCAGCTTAGGGTTTGGCTATGGCTACACCTTC.

Points on this clonotype: One end of the junction varies from germline; a read error may be responsible. This chain uses TRBV5-1 with TRBJ2-6, with 11 bases aligning to TRBD1. CDR1 and CDR2 from the germline V gene are SGHRS and YFSETQ. This CDR3 spans 17 amino acids. In DNA form, the CDR3 reads TGCGCCGGCAGCATCGGACAGGGGGCGGGAGGGGCCAACGTCCTGACTTTC. Protein product: CAGSIGQGAGGANVLTF.

The chain joins TRBV7-2 to TRBJ2-1; 11 bases agree with TRBD2. The CDR3 runs to 15 residues. The J segment lost 8 bases and the V segment lost 4 bases, leaving 7 bases of the junction unmatched. The V gene's germline CDR1 is SGHTA and CDR2 FQGNSA. The CDR3 DNA reads TGTGCCAGCAGCTCAACTAGCGGGAGATTCGATGAGCAGTTCTTC. The encoded protein is CASSSTSGRFDEQFF.

The J gene is TRBJ2-1, the V gene TRBV20-1, with 7 bases identical to TRBD2. This CDR3 is 14 amino acids long. J lost 5 bases, V lost 2 bases, and 6 bases had no gene match. The germline V gene has CDR1 DFQATT and CDR2 SNEGSKA (reference sequence). For the CDR3, the DNA is TGCAGTGCTAGAAGTCTAGCGGTCAACAATGAGCAGTTCTTC. Its translation is CSARSLAVNNEQFF.

This clonotype was counted a few times. The chain recombines TRBV6-4 with TRBJ2-6; a weak D match, TRBD1 (6 bases). This CDR3 is built from 16 residues. Looked up from germline, CDR1 is MRHNA and CDR2 is SNTAGT. Between the trimmed V and J ends, which lost 4 bases and 2 bases, there was a span of 12 bases. CDR3 loop: CASSAARTAGANVLTF. In DNA form, the CDR3 reads TGTGCCAGCAGTGCCGCCAGGACAGCTGGGGCCAACGTCCTGACTTTC.

This clonotype was picked up a small number of times. The chain recombines TRBV7-2 with TRBJ2-3; no clear D. Trimming cost V 4 bases and J 2 bases, with 13 bases left between them. From germline, CDR1 is SGHTA and CDR2 FQGNSA. This CDR3 spans 15 amino acids. CDR3 sequence (DNA): TGTGCCAGCAGCTCCGAACCTGGAGACACAGATACGCAGTATTTT. Residues: CASSSEPGDTDTQYF.

This clonotype was detected a few times. The chain uses TRBV29-1 and TRBJ2-1; TRBD2 matches 10 bases. The trim removed 5 bases at V and 9 bases at J, leaving 10 bases unmatched. Germline CDR1 SQVTM, CDR2 ANQGSEA. CDR3 length equals 14 residues. The CDR3 reads CSVMSRLAGGEQFF. CDR3 sequence (DNA): TGCAGCGTTATGAGTAGACTAGCGGGCGGTGAGCAGTTCTTC.

This chain joins TRBV3-1 and TRBJ2-3, with TRBD2 identical over 10 bases. Germline loops: CDR1 LGHDT, CDR2 YNNKEL (reference sequence). Trimming removed 4 bases from V and 2 bases from J; junction bases left unmatched: 9. The CDR3 is 17 amino acids. The CDR3 protein is CASSRTTSGPYTDTQYF. The CDR3 DNA is TGTGCCAGCAGCCGAACGACTAGCGGGCCATACACAGATACGCAGTATTTT.

This clonotype was picked up many times. This chain joins TRBV5-1 and TRBJ2-1; 14 nucleotides line up with TRBD2. The length of the CDR3 is 17 residues. Germline values: CDR1 SGHRS, CDR2 YFSETQ. V gave up 4 bases and J gave up 6 bases; unmatched junction bases: 9. The CDR3 here is CASSKPGLAGVGNEQFF. CDR3 nucleotides: TGCGCCAGCAGCAAACCGGGACTAGCGGGAGTGGGCAATGAGCAGTTCTTC.

The chain employs TRBV28 and TRBJ1-5; D not certain. Trimming removed 3 bases from V and 3 bases from J, with 21 bases in between. Germline CDR1 is MDHEN and CDR2 is SYDVKM. The CDR3 is 18 residues long. The CDR3: CASSLREALTDNNQPQHF. The DNA of the CDR3 is TGTGCCAGCAGTTTGAGGGAAGCTTTAACGGATAACAATCAGCCCCAGCATTTT.

In this sample, this clonotype turned up a few times. This chain uses TRBV11-2 with TRBJ2-5, with 9 bases lining up with TRBD1. Germline CDR1 and CDR2: SGHAT and FQNNGV. The V segment lost 5 bases and the J segment 5 bases; nucleotides outside the gene matches: 6. This CDR3 spans 14 amino acids. This CDR3 is CASSHGQGIETQYF. CDR3 sequence (DNA): TGTGCCAGCAGCCACGGACAGGGGATTGAGACCCAGTACTTC.

The sample holds a few counts of this clonotype. The V gene is TRBV28, the J gene TRBJ2-1; 9 bases fit TRBD1. CDR1 is MDHEN and CDR2 is SYDVKM in the germline V gene. The V segment lost 2 bases and the J segment 4 bases; nucleotides outside the gene matches: 9. This CDR3 is 17 amino acids long. The CDR3 DNA reads TGTGCCAGCAGTTTAGATGGGACAGGGCTCCTGTACAATGAGCAGTTCTTC. Protein: CASSLDGTGLLYNEQFF.

This clonotype was detected only a few times. V is TRBV20-1 and J is TRBJ2-1, with a tentative D call TRBD1 (6 bases). In germline, CDR1 is DFQATT, CDR2 SNEGSKA (reference sequence). This CDR3 contains 16 residues. The V and J ends lost 3 bases and 1 base respectively, with 16 bases between them. The CDR3 DNA is TGCAGTGCTAGTACAGCACAGGGTGCTTCCTACAATGAGCAGTTCTTC. This codes for CSASTAQGASYNEQFF.

The table lists this clonotype with many counts. The rearrangement uses TRBV7-2 and TRBJ2-3; TRBD2 might be the D (7 bases). The germline V gene encodes CDR1 SGHTA and CDR2 FQGNSA. V was pared by 2 bases and J by 8 bases, with 20 bases between. The CDR3 covers 16 residues. CDR3 DNA: TGTGCCAGCAGCTTAAGGGTCGGGACACGCGGGGGTACGCAGTATTTT. This translates into CASSLRVGTRGGTQYF.

This clonotype was counted between two and nine times. V is TRBV11-2 and J is TRBJ2-1; TRBD2 aligns across 8 bases. After removal of 4 bases from V and 6 bases from J, the junction contained 14 bases not matched to a gene. Germline V gene data show CDR1 as SGHAT and CDR2 as FQNNGV. This CDR3 is built from 17 residues. CDR3 DNA: TGTGCCAGCAGCTCGACCGAGGGAGCGGGGGTTCTCAATGAGCAGTTCTTC. It translates to CASSSTEGAGVLNEQFF.

The chain employs TRBV12-3 or TRBV12-4 and TRBJ2-7, with 7 nucleotides matching TRBD2. This CDR3 comprises 15 residues. Trimming at V came to 4 bases and at J to 3 bases, leaving 9 bases not matched to a gene. CDR3 region: CASSWGGSRYYEQYF. In DNA, the CDR3 is TGTGCCAGCAGTTGGGGCGGGAGTAGATACTACGAGCAGTACTTC.

Points on this clonotype: A single base separates this from a much larger clone, so it may be a read error. The rearrangement links TRBV5-1 to TRBJ1-4; the D is unclear. Germline-derived CDR1 and CDR2 are SGHRS and YFSETQ. The CDR3 runs to 11 residues. CDR3 sequence: CVSSAEGKLFF. In DNA form, the CDR3 reads TGCGTCAGCAGCGCGGAGGGAAAACTGTTTTTT.

V is TRBV12-3 or TRBV12-4 and J is TRBJ1-2; a weak D match, TRBD1 (5 bases). The V gene lost 4 bases and the J gene lost 6 bases, with 18 bases spanning the gap. The CDR3 length is 15 residues. CDR3 nucleotide sequence: TGTGCCAGCAGTTCACGGGGCAGCGGGCTGGATGGCTACACCTTC. This codes for CASSSRGSGLDGYTF.

The chain recombines TRBV12-3 or TRBV12-4 with TRBJ2-7; 7 bases agree with TRBD2. The CDR3 is made up of 16 amino acids. V was pared by 1 base and J by 6 bases, with 12 bases of the junction left unmatched. The CDR3 region is CASSLVWERGLREQYF. DNA for the CDR3: TGTGCCAGCAGTTTAGTGTGGGAGCGGGGATTACGCGAGCAGTACTTC.

The rearrangement uses TRBV10-3 and TRBJ2-5, with D unresolved. Trimming cost V 8 bases and J 1 base, with 8 bases left between them. Germline CDR1 reads ENHRY; CDR2 reads SYGVKD. The CDR3 covers 12 residues. The CDR3 nucleotides are TGTGCCATCGGACGGTCCCAAGAGACCCAGTACTTC. Its protein is CAIGRSQETQYF.